This TCR beta chain originates from a study of blood T cell repertoires in COVID-19. Study at large: PBMCs, B-cell-depleted T cells, or T cells were the source of the cDNA or gDNA that made up the material.

TCRdb's copy holds only in-frame clones and misses some; the assay was immunoSEQ multiplex PCR. The repertoire holds 300,000 to 350,000 clones, roughly 90% seen once, with under 5% in the top ten. The Seattle site enrolled patients during active infection and followed them longitudinally. V was shortened by 6 bases and J by 1 base, with 15 bases between the two germline ends. The CDR3 contains 15 residues. CDR1 SEHNR and CDR2 FQNEAQ come from the germline V gene (reference sequence). Sequenced sample: peripheral blood. This receptor was taken from an older woman with COVID-19, enrolled during active disease. This chain connects TRBV7-9 to TRBJ1-1; D is perhaps TRBD1 (6 bases). The CDR3 DNA follows: TGTGCCAGCAGTTCTCCCGGGACAAGGAACACTGAAGCTTTCTTT. Protein product: CASSSPGTRNTEAFF.